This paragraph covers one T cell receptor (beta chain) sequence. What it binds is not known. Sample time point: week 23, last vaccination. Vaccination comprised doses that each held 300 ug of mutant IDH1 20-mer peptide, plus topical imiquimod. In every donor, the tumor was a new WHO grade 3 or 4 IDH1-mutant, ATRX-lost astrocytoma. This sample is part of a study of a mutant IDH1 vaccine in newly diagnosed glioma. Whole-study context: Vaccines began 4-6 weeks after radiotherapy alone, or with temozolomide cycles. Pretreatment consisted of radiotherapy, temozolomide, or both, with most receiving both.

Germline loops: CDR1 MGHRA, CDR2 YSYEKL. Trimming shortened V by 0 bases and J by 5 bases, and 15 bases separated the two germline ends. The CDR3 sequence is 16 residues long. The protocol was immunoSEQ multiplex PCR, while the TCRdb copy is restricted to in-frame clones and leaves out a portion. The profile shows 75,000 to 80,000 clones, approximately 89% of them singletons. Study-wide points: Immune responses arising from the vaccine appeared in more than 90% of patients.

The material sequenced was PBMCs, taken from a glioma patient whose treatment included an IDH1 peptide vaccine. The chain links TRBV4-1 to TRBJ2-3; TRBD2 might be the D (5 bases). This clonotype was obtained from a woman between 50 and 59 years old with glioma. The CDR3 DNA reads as TGCGCCAGCAGCCAAGAGGGAAATAGCGCTGGAGATACGCAGTATTTT. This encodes CASSQEGNSAGDTQYF.